This is a list of T cell receptor beta chains from one sample in a study of shared clonotypes between healthy human individuals. Produced via immunoSEQ multiplex PCR; TCRdb's table is partial and in-frame only. There are about 2.1 million clones in the sample; about 94% occur only once, and more than 1.5% lies in the top ten. Sequencing input: naive CD8+ T cells from PBMCs. Receptor source: a man aged 18 to 29 in good health. Some clones in this sample may be carry-over from other donors' samples. The CDR3 runs from the conserved cysteine through the conserved F or W. D genes are given only for firm matches. Clone size is given for some rows only: seen once, a few or many times, or a class if the clone is expanded.

>-|16|TRBV5-5|TRBJ2-1|-
CASSLDQSRSYNEQFF
TGTGCCAGCAGCTTGGACCAGTCGCGCTCCTACAATGAGCAGTTCTTC
>-|12|TRBV28|TRBJ1-5|-
CATNGGSQPQHF
TGTGCCACAAACGGGGGGAGTCAGCCCCAGCATTTT
>-|14|TRBV19|TRBJ2-7|-
CASSGGQFSYEQYF
TGTGCCAGTAGTGGTGGACAGTTCTCCTACGAGCAGTACTTC
>-|15|TRBV4-3|TRBJ2-1|-
CASSQDIEGYNEQFF
TGCGCCAGCAGCCAAGATATTGAGGGCTACAATGAGCAGTTCTTC
>-|13|TRBV6-5|TRBJ2-7|TRBD2
CASQLAENYEQYF
TGTGCCAGCCAACTAGCGGAAAACTACGAGCAGTACTTC
>-|15|TRBV7-9|TRBJ2-1|TRBD2
CASSLGSGEYNEQFF
TGTGCCAGCAGCTTAGGTAGCGGGGAATACAATGAGCAGTTCTTC
>-|14|TRBV6-5|TRBJ2-7|-
CASSYSHRVHEQYF
TGTGCCAGCAGTTACTCGCACAGGGTCCACGAGCAGTACTTC
>-|13|TRBV29-1|TRBJ1-2|TRBD1
CSVEVETGRSYTF
TGCAGCGTTGAAGTCGAGACAGGGAGAAGCTACACCTTC
>-|15|TRBV4-1|TRBJ1-5|-
CASSQDIRLNQPQHF
TGCGCCAGCAGCCAAGATATCAGGTTGAATCAGCCCCAGCATTTT
>-|14|TRBV5-6|TRBJ2-1|-
CASSLRAGYNEQFF
TGTGCCAGCAGCTTGCGGGCCGGGTACAATGAGCAGTTCTTC
>-|13|TRBV13|TRBJ1-1|-
CASSEGPGTEAFF
TGTGCCAGCAGCGAGGGGCCCGGCACTGAAGCTTTCTTT
>once|13|TRBV4-1|TRBJ2-1|-
CASSQVSWNEQFF
TGCGCCAGCAGCCAAGTCTCGTGGAATGAGCAGTTCTTC
>-|13|TRBV18|TRBJ2-7|TRBD2
CASSTLAADEQYF
TGTGCCAGCTCAACACTAGCGGCGGACGAGCAGTACTTC
>-|14|TRBV11-1|TRBJ2-1|TRBD2
CASEWREGSNEQFF
TGTGCCAGCGAGTGGCGGGAGGGTTCAAATGAGCAGTTCTTC
>-|16|TRBV5-1|TRBJ2-7|TRBD1
CASSFNPTGRSYEQYF
TGCGCCAGCAGCTTTAACCCGACAGGGCGCTCCTACGAGCAGTACTTC
>-|17|TRBV19|TRBJ2-6|-
CASSLYTGPSGANVLTF
TGTGCCAGTAGTCTATACACAGGGCCCTCTGGGGCCAACGTCCTGACTTTC
>-|15|TRBV9|TRBJ1-5|TRBD1
CASSPTDRVGQPQHF
TGTGCCAGCAGCCCAACGGACAGGGTTGGGCAGCCCCAGCATTTT
>-|15|TRBV7-6|TRBJ2-7|TRBD2
CASSLRSGRGIEQYF
TGTGCCAGCAGCTTGAGGAGCGGGAGGGGGATCGAGCAGTACTTC
>-|14|TRBV27|TRBJ2-7|-
CASSPRPGMDEQYF
TGTGCCAGCAGCCCGCGTCCAGGGATGGACGAGCAGTACTTC
>-|13|TRBV4-1|TRBJ2-7|-
CASSPGFYYEQYF
TGCGCCAGCAGCCCAGGGTTTTACTACGAGCAGTACTTC
>once|12|TRBV6-6|TRBJ2-7|-
CASTEHRYEQYF
TGTGCCAGCACCGAACACCGCTACGAGCAGTACTTC
>-|14|TRBV5-1|TRBJ2-2|-
CASSSTGFVGELFF
TGCGCCAGCAGCTCAACAGGGTTTGTCGGGGAGCTGTTTTTT
>-|16|TRBV7-6|TRBJ2-1|TRBD2
CASSFYQSSGNNEQFF
TGTGCCAGCAGCTTTTATCAGTCTAGCGGAAACAATGAGCAGTTCTTC
>-|17|TRBV4-1|TRBJ2-7|-
CASSQATGRDYSYEQYF
TGCGCCAGCAGCCAAGCTACCGGACGTGATTACTCCTACGAGCAGTACTTC
>-|14|TRBV6-5|TRBJ1-1|-
CASSYSEGLNEAFF
TGTGCCAGCAGTTACTCGGAAGGGCTGAACGAAGCTTTCTTT
>-|15|TRBV7-6|TRBJ2-1|TRBD1
CASSSGTGVGNEQFF
TGTGCCAGCAGCTCGGGGACAGGGGTGGGCAATGAGCAGTTCTTC
>-|19|TRBV7-9|TRBJ2-1|TRBD2
CASSLALVSSGKDYNEQFF
TGTGCCAGCAGCTTAGCGCTAGTTTCTAGCGGGAAGGACTACAATGAGCAGTTCTTC
>-|16|TRBV30|TRBJ2-7|TRBD1
CAWRRTRDRVTYEQYF
TGTGCCTGGCGTCGCACCCGGGACAGGGTGACCTACGAGCAGTACTTC
>few|14|TRBV2|TRBJ2-2|-
CASSERGSTGELFF
TGTGCCAGCAGTGAAAGGGGCAGCACCGGGGAGCTGTTTTTT
>-|16|TRBV4-3|TRBJ2-3|-
CASSPGTVSLLDTQYF
TGCGCCAGCAGCCCTGGGACTGTCTCACTCTTGGATACGCAGTATTTT
>-|14|TRBV27|TRBJ2-7|-
CASSISGYLYEQYF
TGTGCCAGCAGTATCTCGGGATACCTCTACGAGCAGTACTTC
>few|10|TRBV28|TRBJ1-2|-
CASGDYGYTF
TGTGCCAGCGGCGACTATGGCTACACCTTC
>-|16|TRBV10-2|TRBJ2-1|TRBD2
CASRMGTSGWANEQFF
TGCGCCAGCAGGATGGGGACTAGCGGGTGGGCCAATGAGCAGTTCTTC
>once|14|TRBV28|TRBJ2-3|-
CASSLSRLGDTQYF
TGTGCCAGCAGTTTGAGTCGGCTGGGAGATACGCAGTATTTT
>-|17|TRBV28|TRBJ2-1|-
CASSLITGTLSYNEQFF
TGTGCCAGCAGTTTAATTACCGGGACACTGTCCTACAATGAGCAGTTCTTC
>-|16|TRBV11-2|TRBJ2-1|-
CASSLTAGGNYNEQFF
TGTGCCAGCAGCTTAACTGCCGGGGGAAATTACAATGAGCAGTTCTTC
>-|13|TRBV27|TRBJ2-5|-
CASSPRGGITQYF
TGTGCCAGCAGTCCCCGGGGCGGCATAACCCAGTACTTC
>-|15|TRBV28|TRBJ2-7|-
CASSLLVGSAHEQYF
TGTGCCAGCAGCCTGTTGGTCGGCTCAGCCCACGAGCAGTACTTC
>-|17|TRBV19|TRBJ2-7|-
CASSPIGRDSPVYEQYF
TGTGCCAGTAGTCCCATTGGCCGGGACTCACCAGTATACGAGCAGTACTTC
>-|14|TRBV27|TRBJ2-7|-
CASSLGGADQGAYF
TGTGCCAGCAGTTTAGGAGGGGCCGACCAGGGTGCGTACTTC
>-|14|TRBV11-2|TRBJ1-2|TRBD1
CASSLSGGSYGYTF
TGTGCCAGCAGCTTGTCAGGGGGGAGCTATGGCTACACCTTC
>-|15|TRBV19|TRBJ2-7|TRBD1
CASSAPGQGFYEQYF
TGTGCCAGTAGTGCGCCGGGACAGGGATTCTACGAGCAGTACTTC